The 24 T cell receptor beta chains in this list originate from one sample, sequenced in a study of neoadjuvant anti-PD-1 for oral cavity cancer. Sequencing was performed with immunoSEQ multiplex PCR; in TCRdb, only in-frame clones are kept and a portion is missing. The sample has 55,000 to 75,000 clones; roughly nine tenths are singletons. The time point is: after neoadjuvant nivolumab, at surgical resection. The sample was PBMCs, taken after nivolumab (anti-PD-1) treatment. The receptors come from a person between 40 and 80 years old with oral cavity squamous cell carcinoma.

This chain uses TRBV4-2 with TRBJ2-3; no clear D gene. Germline V CDR1 and CDR2: LGHNA, YNFKEQ. Trimming pared 1 base from V and 0 bases from J, leaving 5 bases between. The length of the CDR3 is 14 residues. CDR3 sequence: CASSQVGSTDTQYF. CDR3 in DNA: TGTGCCAGCAGCCAAGTCGGTAGCACAGATACGCAGTATTTT.

This clone was recorded once. The chain is built from TRBV6-4 and TRBJ2-1; D gene uncertain. Trimming shortened V by 6 bases and J by 4 bases, and 7 bases separated the two germline ends. CDR3 length: 12 residues. CDR1 is MRHNA, CDR2 SNTAGT, per germline. CDR3 loop: CASSNQYNEQFF. In DNA, the CDR3 is TGTGCCAGCAGCAACCAATACAATGAGCAGTTCTTC.

The V gene is TRBV27, the J gene TRBJ1-5; TRBD1 might be the D (6 bases). Trimming left V 1 base short and J 4 bases short, with 11 bases between. The germline V gene encodes CDR1 MNHEY and CDR2 SMNVEV (reference sequence). CDR3 size: 15 residues. In DNA form, the CDR3 reads TGTGCCAGCAGTTTATTCGGCAGGGGAAATCAGCCCCAGCATTTT. Protein sequence: CASSLFGRGNQPQHF.

The chain links TRBV7-6 to TRBJ2-2; the D gene is possibly TRBD2 (5 bases). V lost 3 bases and J 6 bases, leaving 8 bases between the germline ends. The CDR3 consists of 13 residues. The V gene's germline CDR1 is SGHVS and CDR2 FNYEAQ. CDR3 sequence: CASSLRAPGELFF. The CDR3 DNA reads TGTGCCAGCAGCTTGCGGGCACCCGGGGAGCTGTTTTTT.

The chain uses TRBV6-1 and TRBJ2-7; no firm D call. Germline V gives CDR1 MNHNS, CDR2 SASEGT. V was pared by 7 bases and J by 0 bases, with 13 bases between. The CDR3 covers 14 residues. The CDR3 loop reads CASTGLTSSYEQYF. CDR3 bases: TGTGCCAGCACCGGTCTCACCAGCTCCTACGAGCAGTACTTC.

The chain recombines TRBV14 with TRBJ2-7; unclear D gene. Germline CDR1 is SGHDN and CDR2 is FVKESK. CDR3 length: 13 residues. Trimming pared 1 base from V and 4 bases from J, leaving 8 bases between. DNA for the CDR3: TGTGCCAGCAGCCAAGTGGTTATGTACGAGCAGTACTTC. The encoded protein is CASSQVVMYEQYF.

V is TRBV27 and J is TRBJ2-3; D unresolved. Germline loops: CDR1 MNHEY, CDR2 SMNVEV (reference sequence). V lost 5 bases and J 0 bases, leaving 15 bases between the germline ends. CDR3 length: 16 residues. The CDR3 protein is CASSITPPSSTDTQYF. CDR3 nucleotides: TGTGCCAGCAGTATTACACCACCTTCTAGCACAGATACGCAGTATTTT.

The rearrangement joins TRBV10-3 to TRBJ1-5; D ambiguous. Germline loops: CDR1 ENHRY, CDR2 SYGVKD. Trimming removed 2 bases from V and 5 bases from J, with 7 bases in between. This CDR3 is built from 13 residues. In nucleotides, the CDR3 is TGTGCCATCAGTGAGGTCGGGGATCAGCCCCAGCATTTT. It yields the protein CAISEVGDQPQHF.

This clone appeared once. The J gene is TRBJ2-7, the V gene TRBV4-1; D possibly corresponds to TRBD2 (5 bases). Germline values: CDR1 MGHRA, CDR2 YSYEKL. V lost 4 bases, J lost 2 bases, and 15 bases lay in between. This CDR3 is built from 15 residues. The CDR3 nucleotides are TGCGCCAGCAGCCCGTCCGGCGGGCGGACCTACGAGCAGTACTTC. Protein product: CASSPSGGRTYEQYF.

This sequence joins TRBV18 and TRBJ2-1; TRBD1 matches at 10 bases. The CDR3 consists of 15 residues. V shed 10 bases, J shed 3 bases, and the junction held 9 bases outside the gene matches. Germline V gives CDR1 KGHSH, CDR2 LQKENI. The CDR3 protein is CATQGGTGVYNEQFF. The CDR3 coding sequence is TGTGCCACCCAAGGGGGGACAGGGGTCTACAATGAGCAGTTCTTC.

This chain links TRBV5-1 with TRBJ2-7; 9 bases are a match to TRBD1. J gave up 5 bases and V 4 bases, and 10 bases lay outside the gene matches. Germline V gene lookup returns CDR1 SGHRS and CDR2 YFSETQ. This CDR3 comprises 15 residues. The CDR3 DNA reads as TGCGCCAGCAGCAATCAAGGGACAGGGTACAACGAGCAGTACTTC. Amino acid sequence: CASSNQGTGYNEQYF.

The chain combines TRBV4-2 with TRBJ2-7, with TRBD1 as a possible D gene (6 bases). The germline V and J ends were trimmed by 0 bases and 3 bases, with 12 bases remaining between them. The V gene's germline CDR1 is LGHNA and CDR2 YNFKEQ. This CDR3 contains 15 residues. CDR3 in amino acids: CASSQDLTGNYEQYF. The CDR3 DNA sequence: TGTGCCAGCAGCCAAGATCTAACAGGGAACTACGAGCAGTACTTC.

The chain combines TRBV18 with TRBJ1-5; 7 bases line up with TRBD1. J lost 3 bases, V lost 6 bases, and 5 bases had no gene match. In germline, CDR1 is KGHSH, CDR2 LQKENI. The CDR3 spans 14 residues. The CDR3 reads CASSGGTVNQPQHF. The CDR3 DNA is TGTGCCAGCTCTGGAGGGACAGTCAATCAGCCCCAGCATTTT.

The chain couples TRBV5-1 to TRBJ1-1; 8 bases align to TRBD1. With 3 bases clipped from V and 1 base from J, the junction kept 2 bases outside the gene matches. This CDR3 comprises 14 residues. Germline V gives CDR1 SGHRS, CDR2 YFSETQ. CDR3 residues: CASSSGQGNTEAFF. The CDR3 DNA follows: TGCGCCAGCAGCTCCGGACAGGGGAACACTGAAGCTTTCTTT.

V and J are TRBV29-1 and TRBJ1-1, with D maybe TRBD1 (6 bases). CDR1 SQVTM and CDR2 ANQGSEA come from the germline V gene. There are 13 residues in the CDR3. V lost 6 bases, J lost 1 base, and 12 bases lay in between. Written as DNA, the CDR3 is TGCAGCGTCAAGGGACACCCGAACACTGAAGCTTTCTTT. Translating gives CSVKGHPNTEAFF.

The chain combines TRBV6-1 with TRBJ2-2, with 8 bases aligning to TRBD1. V was clipped by 5 bases and J by 3 bases; unmatched bases: 5. Germline V gene lookup returns CDR1 MNHNS and CDR2 SASEGT. The CDR3 consists of 15 residues. CDR3 loop: CASSQRTGYTGELFF. The CDR3, as DNA: TGTGCCAGCAGTCAGCGGACAGGGTACACCGGGGAGCTGTTTTTT.

This chain uses TRBV10-3 with TRBJ2-3; D unresolved. The CDR3 runs 12 residues. Between the trimmed V and J ends, which lost 0 bases and 6 bases, there was a span of 4 bases. CDR1 is ENHRY, CDR2 SYGVKD, per germline. This CDR3 is CAISESGDTQYF. CDR3 DNA: TGTGCCATCAGTGAGTCGGGTGATACGCAGTATTTT.

This clone occurred a few times. The chain couples TRBV9 to TRBJ1-2, with TRBD1 as a possible D gene (5 bases). This CDR3 has 14 residues. Germline-derived CDR1 and CDR2 are SGDLS and YYNGEE. Trimming took off 0 bases at V and 4 bases at J, with 10 bases between the two ends. The CDR3 loop is CASSVERGFYGYTF. The CDR3 nucleotides read TGTGCCAGCAGCGTAGAACGGGGGTTCTATGGCTACACCTTC.

V gene TRBV2 combines with J gene TRBJ2-1; no definite D call. Germline-derived CDR1 and CDR2 are SNHLY and FYNNEI. This CDR3 spans 16 amino acids. The V end was cut by 7 bases, the J end by 7 bases, with 23 bases between. CDR3 sequence: CASIYGANPRKNEQFF. The CDR3 bases are TGTGCCAGCATTTATGGAGCGAACCCCCGGAAAAATGAGCAGTTCTTC. The full variable domain, in which reference TRBV2 and TRBJ2-1 provide the parts outside the CDR3, is EPEVTQTPSHQVTQMGQEVILRCVPISNHLYFYWYRQILGQKVEFLVSFYNNEISEKSEIFDDQFSVERPDGSNFTLKIRSTKLEDSAMYFCASIYGANPRKNEQFFGPGTRLTVL.

V gene TRBV29-1 combines with J gene TRBJ2-2, with D perhaps TRBD2 (5 bases). Germline V gene data show CDR1 as SQVTM and CDR2 as ANQGSEA. The CDR3 loop spans 13 amino acids. V lost 3 bases and J lost 6, with 11 bases in between. Here the CDR3 reads CSVETDWPGELFF. The CDR3 DNA reads as TGCAGCGTTGAGACGGACTGGCCCGGGGAGCTGTTTTTT.

The V call is TRBV5-1, the J call TRBJ2-5; unclear D gene. The germline V and J ends were trimmed by 0 bases and 2 bases, with 8 bases remaining between them. This CDR3 has 14 amino acids. Germline-derived CDR1 and CDR2 are SGHRS and YFSETQ. The CDR3 loop is CASSLEGKQETQYF. Here the CDR3 DNA reads TGCGCCAGCAGCTTGGAGGGAAAACAAGAGACCCAGTACTTC.

The V gene is TRBV30, the J gene TRBJ1-5; a weak D match, TRBD1 (5 bases). The CDR3 has 13 amino acids. The germline gives CDR1 GTSNPN, CDR2 SVGIG (reference sequence). Deletions cut 2 bases from V and 3 bases from J, with 8 bases between. This CDR3 is CAWSPGFNQPQHF. The CDR3 nucleotides read TGTGCCTGGAGTCCAGGGTTCAATCAGCCCCAGCATTTT.

This clone was seen a few times. V is TRBV4-2 and J is TRBJ2-3; D is perhaps TRBD2 (5 bases). This CDR3 is 13 amino acids long. The V end lost 5 bases, the J end lost 3 bases, and 9 bases lay between the germline ends. Germline lookup yields CDR1 LGHNA and CDR2 YNFKEQ. The CDR3: CASSDPGTDTQYF. For the CDR3, the DNA is TGTGCCAGCAGCGACCCGGGAACAGATACGCAGTATTTT.

The V gene is TRBV4-1, the J gene TRBJ1-1; a weak D match, TRBD1 (5 bases). The CDR3 contains 15 residues. Trimming cost V 3 bases and J 1 base, with 12 bases left between them. The V gene's germline CDR1 is MGHRA and CDR2 YSYEKL. CDR3 DNA sequence: TGCGCCAGCAGCCAGGGGCAATTTAAGAACACTGAAGCTTTCTTT. Protein sequence: CASSQGQFKNTEAFF.